This record concerns one TCR beta chain sequence. This sample was included in a study of control samples from healthy donors and cancer patients. The CDR3 loop spans 13 amino acids. Germline values: CDR1 SEHNR, CDR2 FQNEAQ (reference sequence). Trimming shortened V by 2 bases and J by 3 bases, and 4 bases separated the two germline ends. The table came from immunoSEQ multiplex PCR; TCRdb's copy has only in-frame clones and leaves some out. The top ten hold about 1.6% of the sample, which has 190,000 or so clones, over 80% seen once. This receptor was obtained from a man aged 18 to 30 in good health. Material for sequencing was blood. This chain joins TRBV7-9 and TRBJ2-2; D is uncertain. CDR3 nucleotide sequence: TGTGCCAGCAGCTTACGGGACACCGGGGAGCTGTTTTTT. As protein: CASSLRDTGELFF. The entire variable domain, with the rest obtained from reference TRBV7-9 and TRBJ2-2, is as follows: DTGVSQNPRHKITKRGQNVTFRCDPISEHNRLYWYRQTLGQGPEFLTYFQNEAQLEKSRLLSDRFSAERPKGSFSTLEIQRTEQGDSAMYLCASSLRDTGELFFGEGSRLTVL.